A selection of T cell receptor beta chains follows, all from one sample in a study of cytomegalovirus exposure and HLA in healthy donors. Data came from immunoSEQ multiplex PCR; TCRdb stores just in-frame clones and leaves some out. The data show about 140,000 clones, about 80% seen once. The sequencing input was PBMCs. The receptor source for this set is a woman aged 60-70 years in good health and CMV-seropositive. CDR3s include the opening cysteine and the closing phenylalanine or tryptophan. A D gene is named only where the DNA matches it firmly. Only some rows state a clone size, as once, few, many or a class for expanded clones.

size,V,J,D,DNA,CDR3
few,TRBV7-6,TRBJ1-5,.,TGTGCCAGCAGCCCCCGCGGGGGGGTAAATCAGCCCCAGCATTTT,CASSPRGGVNQPQHF
.,TRBV6-5,TRBJ1-1,.,TGTGCCAGCATTTCGGGGGGGGCAGGGAACACTGAAGCTTTCTTT,CASISGGAGNTEAFF
.,TRBV5-6,TRBJ2-5,TRBD1,TGTGCCAGCAGCGACGAAAGAGTTTGGACAGGGAAAGAGACCCAGTACTTC,CASSDERVWTGKETQYF
once,TRBV11-2,TRBJ1-2,TRBD1,TGTGCCAGCAGAAATACTGCAGGGGGCCCAAACTATGGCTACACCTTC,CASRNTAGGPNYGYTF
.,TRBV7-9,TRBJ2-1,.,TGTGCCAGCAGCTTTGAGGATCGGGGGTCTTGGAATGAGCAGTTCTTC,CASSFEDRGSWNEQFF
.,TRBV28,TRBJ1-2,.,TGTGCCAGCAGTTTATTTGGACAGAGCCGCTATGGCTACACCTTC,CASSLFGQSRYGYTF
.,TRBV6-5,TRBJ2-5,.,TGTGCCAGCAGCCTACAGGGCAGCCAAGAGACCCAGTACTTC,CASSLQGSQETQYF
.,TRBV20-1,TRBJ1-1,.,TGCAGTCCAAGCACCGAAGCTTTCTTT,CSPSTEAFF
.,TRBV6-5,TRBJ2-7,TRBD2,TGTGCCAGCAGTTACTCGAAAGCGGGAGGGTCCTACGAGCAGTACTTC,CASSYSKAGGSYEQYF
few,TRBV7-3,TRBJ2-1,.,TGTGCCAGCAGCTTAAAGCCCATGTGGGCCAATCCCCCCAATGAGCAGTTCTTC,CASSLKPMWANPPNEQFF
.,TRBV4-3,TRBJ1-2,.,TGCGCCAGCAGCCAAGATTCGCGGAACTATGGCTACACCTTC,CASSQDSRNYGYTF
.,TRBV5-1,TRBJ2-7,TRBD2,TGCGCCAGCAGCTTGGTACTAGCGGGAGCCCAAGAGCAGTACTTC,CASSLVLAGAQEQYF
once,TRBV9,TRBJ2-7,TRBD2,TGTGCCAGCAGCGTAGCTACAGCGGGGTACGAGCAGTACTTC,CASSVATAGYEQYF